The rows below give T cell receptor beta chains drawn from one sample of a study of blood T cell repertoires in COVID-19. Assay: immunoSEQ multiplex PCR; the TCRdb copy retains only in-frame clones and omits some. The profile covers approximately 60,000 clones, with 82% appearing a single time and 8.2% taken by the ten largest. Sequencing used peripheral blood. These TCRs come from a woman older than 75 with acute or convalescent COVID-19. Each CDR3 is given with its conserved first and last residue. A D gene is named only where the DNA matches it firmly. Clone size is not always given. Where it is, it says once, few, many or a class for expanded clones.

TRBV24-1,.,.,TRBJ2-7,CATSDFRGDYEQYF,TGTGCCACCAGTGATTTTCGCGGGGACTACGAGCAGTACTTC
TRBV2,TRBD1,.,TRBJ1-1,CASKTDRDTEAFF,TGTGCCAGCAAGACGGACAGGGACACTGAAGCTTTCTTT
TRBV5-1,.,.,TRBJ2-3,CASSTGRPEGSTDTQYF,TGCGCCAGCAGCACAGGCAGACCTGAAGGGAGCACAGATACGCAGTATTTT
TRBV30,.,.,TRBJ2-1,CACSHLAPISSYNEQFF,TGTGCCTGCTCACACCTAGCACCTATAAGCTCCTACAATGAGCAGTTCTTC
TRBV12-5,TRBD1,.,TRBJ1-2,CASGSSLTGVGYTF,TGTGCTAGTGGTTCCTCCCTTACAGGGGTCGGCTACACCTTC
TRBV28,TRBD2,.,TRBJ2-5,CASSFSSGGSQETQYF,TGTGCCAGCAGTTTTTCTAGCGGGGGCTCCCAAGAGACCCAGTACTTC
TRBV11-2,TRBD1,.,TRBJ2-5,CASSSMPGQGKETQYF,TGTGCCAGCAGCTCGATGCCGGGACAGGGTAAAGAGACCCAGTACTTC
TRBV10-2,TRBD1,.,TRBJ1-5,CASGQGRNQPQHF,TGCGCCAGCGGACAGGGGCGGAATCAGCCCCAGCATTTT
TRBV4-1,.,few,TRBJ1-2,CASSQGPGLGYGYTF,TGCGCCAGCAGCCAAGGGCCAGGTCTTGGGTATGGCTACACCTTC
TRBV3-1/TRBV3-2,.,few,TRBJ2-6,CASSLEGAGANVLTF,TGTGCCAGCAGCCTCGAGGGGGCTGGGGCCAACGTCCTGACTTTC
TRBV2,TRBD1,once,TRBJ2-3,CASSEGQGAPVDTQYF,TGTGCCAGCAGTGAAGGGCAGGGGGCGCCGGTAGATACGCAGTATTTT
TRBV28,.,few,TRBJ1-3,CASSFGGSSGNTIYF,TGTGCCAGCAGTTTCGGCGGAAGCTCTGGAAACACCATATATTTT
TRBV27,TRBD2,.,TRBJ2-1,CASSSGLAGKNEQFF,TGTGCCAGCAGTTCAGGACTAGCGGGAAAAAATGAGCAGTTCTTC
TRBV2,TRBD2,.,TRBJ2-5,CASRGTSGGETQYF,TGTGCCAGCAGGGGGACTAGCGGGGGAGAGACCCAGTACTTC
TRBV7-3,.,.,TRBJ2-3,CASSPGLTDTQYF,TGTGCCAGCAGCCCCGGACTAACAGATACGCAGTATTTT
TRBV6-5,TRBD2,.,TRBJ2-1,CASGIAGASSEQFF,TGTGCCAGCGGAATAGCGGGAGCAAGTAGTGAGCAGTTCTTC
TRBV6-2/TRBV6-3,TRBD2,.,TRBJ2-5,CASSYGLLAGGRETQYF,TGTGCCAGCAGTTACGGATTGCTAGCGGGGGGGCGAGAGACCCAGTACTTC
TRBV2,.,.,TRBJ1-5,CASGQGQPQHF,TGTGCCAGCGGGCAGGGGCAGCCCCAGCATTTT
TRBV2,TRBD1,.,TRBJ1-2,CASSDPRQGNYGYTF,TGTGCCAGCAGTGACCCCAGACAGGGGAACTATGGCTACACCTTC
TRBV6-5,TRBD2,.,TRBJ2-7,CASKRGAGDEQYF,TGTGCCAGCAAAAGAGGGGCGGGGGACGAGCAGTACTTC
TRBV10-1,.,.,TRBJ1-4,CARARTDAF,TGCGCCAGGGCAAGGACAGACGCCTTT
TRBV11-1,.,.,TRBJ2-2,CASSARGFGELFF,TGTGCCAGCAGCGCTAGGGGTTTCGGGGAGCTGTTTTTT
TRBV27,.,.,TRBJ1-6,CASSSLRGSPLHF,TGTGCCAGCAGTTCACTTCGGGGATCACCCCTCCACTTT
TRBV24-1,.,few,TRBJ2-7,CATTQDSYDFGQYF,TGTGCCACCACCCAGGACAGCTACGACTTCGGGCAGTACTTC
TRBV15,.,few,TRBJ2-3,CATSITKTDTQYF,TGTGCCACCAGCATTACAAAAACAGATACGCAGTATTTT
TRBV2,.,.,TRBJ1-5,CASRVREGGGQPQHF,TGTGCCAGCAGGGTAAGAGAGGGCGGAGGGCAGCCCCAGCATTTT
TRBV27,.,once,TRBJ2-1,CASSLESSYNEQFF,TGTGCCAGCAGTCTGGAGAGCTCCTACAATGAGCAGTTCTTC
TRBV4-2,TRBD2,.,TRBJ2-5,CASSQETSGRGETQYF,TGTGCCAGCAGCCAAGAGACTAGCGGGAGGGGGGAGACCCAGTACTTC
TRBV6-2/TRBV6-3,TRBD2,.,TRBJ2-3,CASSYTGTTTDTQYF,TGTGCCAGCAGTTATACCGGGACTACCACAGATACGCAGTATTTT
TRBV15,TRBD2,.,TRBJ2-5,CATSKGLAEETQYF,TGTGCCACCAGCAAGGGACTAGCGGAAGAGACCCAGTACTTC
TRBV6-5,TRBD2,.,TRBJ2-1,CASSVTGLAGDEQFF,TGTGCCAGCAGCGTTACGGGACTAGCGGGGGATGAGCAGTTCTTC
TRBV2,.,.,TRBJ2-3,CASIFGQSTDTQYF,TGTGCCAGCATCTTCGGACAGTCCACAGATACGCAGTATTTT
TRBV7-2,TRBD2,.,TRBJ2-7,CASSFPTSGGAYEQYF,TGTGCCAGCAGCTTTCCGACTAGCGGGGGAGCTTACGAGCAGTACTTC
TRBV7-9,TRBD1,.,TRBJ1-2,CASSLAGRGDGYTF,TGTGCCAGCAGCTTAGCGGGCAGGGGGGATGGCTACACCTTC
TRBV5-4,.,.,TRBJ2-1,CASSFGVAGHNEQFF,TGTGCCAGCAGTTTTGGGGTAGCAGGGCACAATGAGCAGTTCTTC
TRBV10-3,.,few,TRBJ2-7,CAISEAVGLTGQSYEQYF,TGTGCCATCAGTGAGGCGGTTGGTCTGACAGGCCAATCCTACGAGCAGTACTTC
TRBV18,TRBD1,few,TRBJ1-3,CASSPVGQVGGNTIYF,TGTGCCAGCTCACCTGTTGGACAGGTTGGAGGAAACACCATATATTTT
TRBV29-1,.,.,TRBJ1-3,CSVVTDSGNTIYF,TGCAGCGTTGTGACAGACTCTGGAAACACCATATATTTT
TRBV5-1,.,.,TRBJ2-5,CASSFNSYETQYF,TGCGCCAGCAGCTTTAACAGCTACGAGACCCAGTACTTC
TRBV5-5,.,once,TRBJ1-2,CASSPDVRLAGNNYGYTF,TGTGCCAGCAGCCCGGACGTTAGGTTGGCAGGGAATAACTATGGCTACACCTTC
TRBV7-3,TRBD2,.,TRBJ2-3,CASSLTAGGSGTTDTQYF,TGTGCCAGCAGCTTAACGGCCGGGGGTAGCGGGACCACAGATACGCAGTATTTT
TRBV5-1,.,.,TRBJ2-5,CASSPAGARDKETQYF,TGCGCCAGCAGCCCCGCGGGGGCTAGGGACAAAGAGACCCAGTACTTC
TRBV30,.,.,TRBJ1-1,CAWSVLGADAEAFF,TGTGCCTGGAGTGTACTGGGGGCGGACGCTGAAGCTTTCTTT
TRBV12-3/TRBV12-4,.,.,TRBJ1-1,CASSFFFAEAFF,TGTGCCAGCAGTTTTTTTTTCGCTGAAGCTTTCTTT
TRBV5-1,.,.,TRBJ2-2,CASSSDYAGELFF,TGCGCCAGCAGTTCGGACTATGCCGGGGAGCTGTTTTTT
TRBV5-1,TRBD1,.,TRBJ2-5,CASSLGGQYQETQYF,TGCGCCAGCAGCTTGGGGGGACAGTACCAAGAGACCCAGTACTTC
TRBV5-1,.,.,TRBJ1-1,CASRGEGGTEAFF,TGCGCCAGCAGAGGGGAGGGCGGCACTGAAGCTTTCTTT
TRBV7-9,TRBD1,.,TRBJ1-2,CASSLDQGAGGYTF,TGTGCCAGCAGCTTGGATCAGGGGGCAGGCGGCTACACCTTC
TRBV5-1,TRBD2,.,TRBJ2-1,CASTSELAGGREQFF,TGCGCCAGCACCTCTGAACTAGCGGGGGGCCGGGAGCAGTTCTTC
TRBV5-1,.,.,TRBJ2-5,CASSWPQETQYF,TGCGCCAGCAGCTGGCCCCAAGAGACCCAGTACTTC